A single sample gave rise to the 14 T cell receptor beta chains below, sequenced in a study of T cell responses to AZD1222 COVID-19 vaccine. Profiled with immunoSEQ multiplex PCR; TCRdb holds only in-frame clones, not every one. The sample shows over 130,000 clones, roughly 88% of them seen only once. This specimen consisted of peripheral blood, obtained 28 days after the second AZD1222 dose. The receptors originated from an adult who received the AZD1222 COVID-19 vaccine.

In its sample, this clone was seen once. This chain uses TRBV19 with TRBJ1-1, with a weak D call TRBD1 (6 bases). The germline CDR1 and CDR2 sequences are LNHDA and SQIVND (reference sequence). The CDR3 contains 15 residues. The V and J ends lost 5 bases and 2 bases respectively, with 15 bases between them. CDR3 DNA sequence: TGTGCCAGTAGTGCTTCGGGACAAGGAAACACTGAAGCTTTCTTT. Encoded protein: CASSASGQGNTEAFF.

The V call is TRBV28, the J call TRBJ1-3; the D is unclear. Germline lookup yields CDR1 MDHEN and CDR2 SYDVKM. The CDR3 has 14 residues. Trimming cost V 5 bases and J 0 bases, with 8 bases left between them. CDR3 coding DNA: TGTGCCAGCAGTCAAGGTGGCTCTGGAAACACCATATATTTT. Translated, it gives CASSQGGSGNTIYF.

This rearrangement joins TRBV7-2 to TRBJ2-3; TRBD2 aligns across 13 bases. The V gene's germline CDR1 is SGHTA and CDR2 FQGNSA. The V gene end was trimmed by 5 bases and the J gene end by 2 bases; junction bases not matched to a gene: 4. The CDR3 covers 16 residues. CDR3 sequence: CASSPLAGGPTDTQYF. The CDR3 nucleotides are TGTGCCAGCAGCCCACTAGCGGGAGGGCCCACAGATACGCAGTATTTT.

The V and J genes are TRBV6-6 and TRBJ1-4; D gene uncertain. Germline loops: CDR1 MNHNY, CDR2 SVGAGI (reference sequence). CDR3 length: 14 residues. V gave up 7 bases and J gave up 0 bases, with 9 bases separating them. In nucleotides, the CDR3 is TGTGCCAGCAAGGGAATAGCAACTAATGAAAAACTGTTTTTT. It yields the protein CASKGIATNEKLFF.

The CDR3 sequence is CASSVGRAETQYF. The CDR3 DNA sequence: TGTGCCAGCAGCGTAGGCAGGGCAGAGACCCAGTACTTC. The rearrangement links TRBV9 to TRBJ2-5; the D gene is possibly TRBD1 (5 bases). This CDR3 has 13 residues. Germline CDR1 SGDLS, CDR2 YYNGEE. Trimming removed 0 bases at V and 4 bases at J, with 7 bases between.

The rearrangement uses TRBV25-1 and TRBJ1-1, with a possible D match to TRBD1 (5 bases). The V gene's germline CDR1 is MGHDK and CDR2 SYGVNS. V gave up 5 bases and J gave up 0 bases, with 7 bases separating them. CDR3 size: 13 residues. The CDR3 is CASSWDLNTEAFF. CDR3 bases: TGTGCCAGCAGTTGGGACTTGAACACTGAAGCTTTCTTT.

The chain links TRBV19 to TRBJ1-2, with 7 bases fitting TRBD1. The V gene's germline CDR1 is LNHDA and CDR2 SQIVND (reference sequence). Losses at the gene ends were 5 bases for V and 7 bases for J; bases not matched to a gene: 10. This CDR3 region has 14 residues. The CDR3 is CASSLHRDSGGYTF. The CDR3 DNA reads TGTGCCAGTAGTCTGCACCGGGACAGTGGTGGCTACACCTTC.

This clone was seen a handful of times. This sequence joins TRBV23-1 and TRBJ1-4; D may be TRBD1 (5 bases). TRBV23-1 is an ORF; its function is uncertain. This CDR3 contains 19 residues. Trimming left V 6 bases short and J 4 bases short, with 27 bases between. The chain's CDR3 is CASSPPQGRTSEGNEKLFF. The CDR3 coding sequence is TGCGCCAGCAGCCCCCCCCAGGGACGGACCTCGGAGGGTAATGAAAAACTGTTTTTT.

The chain combines TRBV28 with TRBJ2-3; D may be TRBD1 (5 bases). V lost 5 bases and J lost 4, with 10 bases in between. The V gene's germline CDR1 is MDHEN and CDR2 SYDVKM. The CDR3 loop spans 13 amino acids. The CDR3 sequence: CASSLRAADTQYF. CDR3 DNA sequence: TGTGCCAGCAGTCTCAGGGCCGCAGATACGCAGTATTTT.

CDR3 DNA sequence: TGTGCCAGTCTAACCCAGGGGGCAGGTGACTATGGCTACACCTTC. Amino acid sequence: CASLTQGAGDYGYTF. The chain employs TRBV28 and TRBJ1-2; 8 bases match TRBD1. Germline CDR1 MDHEN, CDR2 SYDVKM. CDR3 size: 15 residues. V gave up 9 bases and J gave up 3 bases; unmatched junction bases: 12.

The V call is TRBV9, the J call TRBJ1-1; TRBD1 aligns across 7 bases. Germline CDR1 reads SGDLS; CDR2 reads YYNGEE. After removal of 3 bases from V and 2 bases from J, the junction contained 7 bases not matched to a gene. This CDR3 comprises 15 residues. The CDR3 loop is CASSAQGQANTEAFF. The CDR3 DNA is TGTGCCAGCAGCGCCCAAGGACAGGCTAACACTGAAGCTTTCTTT.

V and J are TRBV28 and TRBJ1-1; the D gene is possibly TRBD1 (5 bases). The ends were cut back, 2 bases at V and 6 bases at J, with 16 bases in the middle. Germline loops: CDR1 MDHEN, CDR2 SYDVKM. This CDR3 spans 15 amino acids. The CDR3 DNA is TGTGCCAGCAGTTTACCCCCTCGGGGGGGACCTGAAGCTTTCTTT. It codes for CASSLPPRGGPEAFF.

The chain links TRBV5-1 to TRBJ2-5; TRBD1 matches 7 bases. Germline V gene sequence: CDR1 SGHRS, CDR2 YFSETQ. The CDR3 loop spans 13 amino acids. V lost 4 bases and J lost 2; bases outside the gene matches: 2. The CDR3 sequence: CASSQGQQETQYF. DNA for the CDR3: TGCGCCAGCAGCCAGGGACAGCAAGAGACCCAGTACTTC.

The chain links TRBV29-1 to TRBJ2-1; 9 bases map to TRBD2. The CDR3 totals 16 residues. V was pared by 1 base and J by 1 base, with 5 bases of the junction left unmatched. Germline CDR1 and CDR2: SQVTM and ANQGSEA. CDR3 DNA: TGCAGCGTTGAAGGGGGGACTAGCAGTTCCTACAATGAGCAGTTCTTC. Translated, it gives CSVEGGTSSSYNEQFF.